The sequence of this T cell receptor (beta chain) was determined in a study of shared clonotypes between healthy human individuals (TCRdb year 2020). About the study as a whole: The cohort included three men and a couple of women between 18 and 49 years of age. To increase sequencing depth and limit assay-specific biases, TCR repertoire library preparation and sequencing were carried out by different laboratories using diverse techniques. Leukapheresis yielded between about 0.94 and 8.9 billion PBMCs per donor. The study deeply sequenced blood TCR repertoires of about 5 healthy adults to estimate repertoire size and the extent of clonotype sharing between individuals. For each donor, CD4 naive and CD4 memory were each run on three plates, CD8 naive on two plates, and CD8 memory on one plate. The investigation overall reported the following: Even with the large sequencing depth, rarefaction of the sorted-subset datasets indicated that sequencing was incomplete. Sharing across a few donors was observed for about 5% of naive CD4, about 4% of naive CD8, around 2.5% of memory CD4, and about 0.4% of memory CD8 clonotypes. Because the study included only a small number of donors, the genetic and exposure-history diversity represented was limited. Clonotypes shared by all four sorted-subset donors showed higher generation probabilities than non-shared clonotypes. Sampling was restricted to blood, and TCR repertoires in tissues likely differ from the TCR repertoires found in blood. Naive subsets generally had larger estimated clonotype richness than memory subsets. Based on pairwise subsampling, the degree of clonotype sharing among donors was expected to be affected by sequencing depth.

Using the deep immunoSEQ assay, TCR CDR3 regions were amplified from genomic DNA by multiplex PCR. Extracted genomic DNA from each cell subset was spread evenly across all wells of several immunoSEQ 96-well plates, with each plate serving as a replicate. For sorted subsets, 150 to 200 ng genomic DNA, equal to about 30,000 T cell genomes, was loaded into each replicate PCR. The purified libraries were quantified using a Qubit 3.0 fluorometer, sized with a Bioanalyzer 2100, and then quantified again using the KAPA Library Quantification kit. Every immunoSEQ 96-well plate was sequenced on a separate single-read 150-cycle Illumina NextSeq 550 flow cell. The published analysis was carried out like this. The immunoSEQ output contained only junctional sequences without quality scores, so filtering could not match that applied to full-length reads. Sequences were annotated with PyIR, a Python wrapper for IgBLAST v1.9, and V/J genes and CDR3 were assigned using IMGT germline references. Reads were removed for weak V/J assignments (E-value above 1e-6), missing CDR3, stop codons, out-of-frame junctions, or ambiguous translated residues. V3J clonotypes were defined as sequences sharing the same inferred V gene, J gene, and CDR3 amino acid sequence. The percentage overlap between two repertoires was calculated by dividing the number of shared unique clonotypes by the size of the smaller repertoire. Richness of each repertoire was evaluated using RTK rarefaction, the Chao1 estimator, and Recon v2.1 estimates of unobserved clonotypes. OLGA was used to compute generation probabilities for all TCRbeta clonotypes that the gDNA method yielded from a handful of donors. This immuneACCESS table, as held by TCRdb, lists in-frame sequences with V and J called but not all clones. Of the missing ones, under half trace to an unresolved V gene in checked studies; the others have no known cause. That table gives V, J and clone size, and the DNA gave D and trimming. Within this sample are approximately 1.4 million clones, with under 99% of them counted one time only. About 0.45% of the sample is held by the ten biggest clonotypes.

Sequences MNHEY (CDR1) and SVGAGI (CDR2) are obtained from the germline V gene. V and J lose 2 bases and 7 bases, and a span of 20 bases separates them. The CDR3 spans 16 residues, from the cysteine through the phenylalanine. Of all the DNA, just the CDR3 is kept, 48 bases in frame from base 1. Healthy HIV-negative adults with no recently reported acute infections or vaccinations were included as donors. Every donor was a Caucasian adult residing in Nashville, Tennessee, USA. CD4+ T cells were enriched through magnetic negative selection, after which naive cells were positively selected on CD45RA and the remaining negative fraction served as the memory subset. Blood was obtained by leukapheresis, after which PBMCs were separated by Ficoll-Histopaque density gradient centrifugation and cryopreserved in liquid nitrogen vapor phase. Analytical flow cytometry was used to check the purity and quantity of each magnetically sorted T cell population. From each sorted fraction, genomic DNA was isolated and quantified by UV absorbance on a Nanodrop 2000c.

About this clone itself: It has no known antigen specificity. Per-base qualities were not stored, and no clone one base away is much larger.

What was sequenced was naive CD4+ T cells sorted from blood. This specimen's cell subset or site label, per the study, means: CD45RA+ positively selected. The chain joins TRBV6-5 to TRBJ2-5; TRBD1 is possibly the D segment (6 matching bases). The clonotype was recovered from a young man in good health. The DNA sequence reads TGTGCCAGCAGTTACCGACCGGGACAACCTATGGGGACCCAGTACTTC. Translated, it reads CASSYRPGQPMGTQYF.